This TCR beta chain originates from a study of T cells in Graves' hyperthyroidism and ophthalmopathy. Diagnoses were made from clinical symptoms, serum measures (thyroxine and TRAb), thyroid ultrasound and orbital computed tomography. Trimming took off 4 bases at V and 3 bases at J, with 12 bases between the two ends. The CDR3 runs to 14 residues. In germline, CDR1 is LNHDA, CDR2 SQIVND (reference sequence). Amplification of TCR beta CDR3 regions used RNA as the template. The study used the HTBI primer set for a first-round RT-PCR of the TCR CDR3. In TCRdb, the multiplex PCR reads were re-called with MiXCR into one record per CDR3 protein. In the table there are approximately 640,000 distinct CDR3 sequences, around 16% of which are singletons. This clonotype was observed at least ten times.

The chain combines TRBV19 with TRBJ1-1, with a possible D match to TRBD1 (5 bases). This receptor was obtained from a man between 45 and 60 years old with Graves' hyperthyroidism. Sample: blood. The CDR3 here is CASSRAGRDTEAFF. The CDR3 nucleotides are TGTGCCAGTAGTAGAGCAGGGCGGGACACTGAAGCTTTCTTT.